Shown below are 21 T cell receptor beta chains from a single sample sequenced in a study of blood T cell repertoires in COVID-19 (dated by TCRdb to the early 2020s). Library generation was performed with the immunoSEQ multiplex PCR assay. The table comes from immuneACCESS by way of TCRdb, which keeps in-frame sequences with V and J called. Part of the clones is missing from these tables; in studies checked, under half for an unresolved V gene and the rest for unknown reasons. The sample table contains about 40,000 clones; only one count was recorded for 75% to 90% of them. The top ten hold approximately 0.4% of the sample. The sequencing input was peripheral blood. These TCRs come from a human donor in a cohort sampled during active COVID-19.

The chain combines TRBV11-2 with TRBJ1-1; 7 bases align to TRBD1. The CDR3 length is 15 residues. The germline gives CDR1 SGHAT, CDR2 FQNNGV. J was trimmed by 0 bases and V by 2 bases; bases with no gene match: 3. The CDR3 sequence: CASSLSRGLNTEAFF. The CDR3 DNA reads as TGTGCCAGCAGCTTATCAAGGGGGCTGAACACTGAAGCTTTCTTT.

J is TRBJ1-2 and V is TRBV18; D unclear. Germline V gives CDR1 KGHSH, CDR2 LQKENI. There are 16 residues in the CDR3. V was cut by 0 bases and J by 3 bases, with 14 bases left in between. This chain's CDR3 is CASSPPSVRADYGYTF. The CDR3 DNA reads as TGTGCCAGCTCACCACCCTCGGTTAGAGCGGACTATGGCTACACCTTC.

This clone has only one observation. The identical CDR3 is also encoded by other nucleotide sequences in the sample. CDR3: CASSLSAGNTIYF. CDR3 sequence (DNA): TGCGCCAGCAGCCTCAGCGCCGGAAACACCATATATTTT. The chain uses TRBV5-1 and TRBJ1-3; the D is unclear. The CDR3 consists of 13 residues. Germline V gene data show CDR1 as SGHRS and CDR2 as YFSETQ. V was pared by 4 bases and J by 4 bases, with 9 bases between.

The chain uses TRBV11-2 and TRBJ2-2; 7 nucleotides line up with TRBD1. This CDR3 contains 18 residues. Germline V CDR1 and CDR2: SGHAT, FQNNGV. Trimming removed 0 bases from V and 0 bases from J; junction bases left unmatched: 7. In DNA, the CDR3 is TGTGCCAGCAGCTTAGATCGGTGGGGACAGACGAACACCGGGGAGCTGTTTTTT. This codes for CASSLDRWGQTNTGELFF.

This clone was recorded a few times. The V gene is TRBV19, the J gene TRBJ1-6; 7 nucleotides align to TRBD1. After removal of 1 base from V and 10 bases from J, the junction contained 4 bases not matched to a gene. Germline V gives CDR1 LNHDA, CDR2 SQIVND (reference sequence). The CDR3 loop spans 14 amino acids. As DNA, the CDR3 is TGTGCCAGTAGTATAGGAGGGGGCGAGTCACCCCTCCACTTT. Amino acids: CASSIGGGESPLHF.

This sequence joins TRBV9 and TRBJ1-1; 7 nucleotides align to TRBD1. Germline trimming cut 4 bases from V and 4 bases from J; bases unmatched to any gene: 7. This CDR3 comprises 14 residues. Germline V gene data show CDR1 as SGDLS and CDR2 as YYNGEE. CDR3 sequence reads: CASSQTGLGTEAFF. CDR3 sequence (DNA): TGTGCCAGCAGCCAGACAGGGTTGGGCACTGAAGCTTTCTTT.

The chain is built from TRBV7-2 and TRBJ1-1, with D possibly matching TRBD1 (5 bases). The V gene's germline CDR1 is SGHTA and CDR2 FQGNSA. V was pared by 7 bases and J by 3 bases, with 15 bases between. This CDR3 has 14 amino acids. The CDR3, as DNA: TGTGCCAGCATTTCTCCTCAGGGCGACACTGAAGCTTTCTTT. It specifies CASISPQGDTEAFF.

The sample holds a few counts of this clone. The gene calls are TRBV7-9 and TRBJ1-2, with D possibly being TRBD1 (5 bases). The CDR3 is made up of 13 amino acids. Trimming took 3 bases from V and 4 from J, leaving 9 bases between them. Germline-derived CDR1 and CDR2 are SEHNR and FQNEAQ (reference sequence). In nucleotides, the CDR3 is TGTGCCAGCAGCTTTGCGGGGCCCTATGGCTACACCTTC. Translated: CASSFAGPYGYTF.

This chain uses TRBV3-1 (or the pseudogene TRBV3-2) with TRBJ2-7, with 8 bases identical to TRBD1. Per the germline V gene, CDR1 is LGHDT and CDR2 is YNNKEL (reference sequence). The CDR3 totals 15 residues. V lost 1 base to trimming and J lost 5 bases; unmatched junction nucleotides: 7. This CDR3 is CASSQGATGAHEQYF. The CDR3 nucleotides read TGTGCCAGCAGCCAAGGGGCGACAGGGGCCCACGAGCAGTACTTC.

The gene calls are TRBV11-2 and TRBJ1-4; tentative D call: TRBD1 (5 bases). V gave up 2 bases and J gave up 0 bases, with 10 bases separating them. The CDR3 totals 16 residues. Looked up from germline, CDR1 is SGHAT and CDR2 is FQNNGV. The CDR3 reads CASSLQGFATNEKLFF. The CDR3 nucleotides are TGTGCCAGCAGCTTACAGGGATTTGCAACTAATGAAAAACTGTTTTTT. The full variable domain, completed using reference TRBV11-2 and TRBJ1-4, is EAGVAQSPRYKIIEKRQSVAFWCNPISGHATLYWYQQILGQGPKLLIQFQNNGVVDDSQLPKDRFSAERLKGVDSTLKIQPAKLEDSAVYLCASSLQGFATNEKLFFGSGTQLSVL.

V usage is TRBV7-2 and J usage is TRBJ2-7, with D possibly matching TRBD2 (6 bases). V was clipped by 5 bases and J by 4 bases, with 12 bases between them. The V gene's germline CDR1 is SGHTA and CDR2 FQGNSA. CDR3 length equals 13 residues. The CDR3 coding sequence is TGTGCCAGCAGCCACCAACGGGGGTACGAGCAGTACTTC. Translating gives CASSHQRGYEQYF.

The chain employs TRBV5-6 and TRBJ1-1, with D possibly TRBD1 on 5 matching bases. V shed 1 base and J shed 7 bases, with 17 bases lying between them. Germline V gene lookup returns CDR1 SGHDT and CDR2 YYEEEE. The CDR3 loop spans 15 amino acids. The CDR3 DNA reads TGTGCCAGCAGCTTGTTCGACAGCCCCAATGGTGAAGCTTTCTTT. Translation gives CASSLFDSPNGEAFF.

J is TRBJ2-6 and V is TRBV7-6, with D perhaps TRBD1 (5 bases). The CDR3 extends over 17 amino acids. Germline CDR1 is SGHVS and CDR2 is FNYEAQ. V was pared by 5 bases and J by 0 bases, with 14 bases between. The CDR3 DNA is TGTGCCAGCAGCGTCAGGCCTACAGGCTCTGGGGCCAACGTCCTGACTTTC. It yields the protein CASSVRPTGSGANVLTF.

This chain uses TRBV5-1 with TRBJ1-1; D not resolved. Germline lookup yields CDR1 SGHRS and CDR2 YFSETQ. Trimming shortened V by 4 bases and J by 4 bases, and 8 bases separated the two germline ends. This CDR3 contains 12 residues. The chain's CDR3 is CASSRGSTEAFF. The CDR3 region has the DNA TGCGCCAGCAGCCGAGGGAGCACTGAAGCTTTCTTT.

The CDR3 bases are TGTGCCAGCTCACCACCGTCTGTAGGGGTTTTGTCTGGCTACACCTTC. Protein product: CASSPPSVGVLSGYTF. The genes are TRBV18 and TRBJ1-2, with TRBD1 as a possible D gene (5 bases). CDR1 KGHSH and CDR2 LQKENI come from the germline V gene. The V gene lost 0 bases and the J gene lost 7 bases, with 18 bases spanning the gap. This CDR3 contains 16 residues.

This rearrangement joins TRBV28 to TRBJ1-1; 10 nucleotides align to TRBD1. The CDR3 loop spans 13 amino acids. V trimming: 7 bases; J trimming: 4 bases; junction bases outside the gene matches: 3. Germline CDR1 reads MDHEN; CDR2 reads SYDVKM. The chain's CDR3 is CASKGTGVTEAFF. In DNA form, the CDR3 reads TGTGCCAGCAAGGGGACAGGGGTCACTGAAGCTTTCTTT.

The V gene is TRBV14, the J gene TRBJ1-1, with a tentative D call TRBD1 (6 bases). V shed 3 bases and J shed 9 bases, with 26 bases lying between them. The CDR3 covers 17 residues. CDR1 is SGHDN and CDR2 is FVKESK in the germline V gene. The CDR3 protein is CASSQRVGWTVDAQAFF. As DNA, the CDR3 is TGTGCCAGCAGCCAGAGGGTAGGCTGGACAGTCGACGCTCAAGCTTTCTTT.

The V gene is TRBV11-3, the J gene TRBJ2-7; 7 bases fit TRBD1. V lost 3 bases and J lost 3; bases outside the gene matches: 2. CDR3 length: 13 amino acids. Per the germline V gene, CDR1 is SGHNT and CDR2 is YENEEA. CDR3: CASSLGDSYEQYF. CDR3 sequence (DNA): TGTGCCAGCAGCTTGGGGGACAGCTACGAGCAGTACTTC.

The chain joins TRBV4-3 to TRBJ2-7; TRBD1 might be the D (5 bases). The CDR3 contains 15 residues. V lost 0 bases to trimming and J lost 1 base, with 10 bases between them. The germline gives CDR1 LGHNA, CDR2 YSLEER. The CDR3 reads CASSQDLGESYEQYF. CDR3 nucleotides: TGCGCCAGCAGCCAAGATCTAGGGGAATCCTACGAGCAGTACTTC.

The V gene is TRBV7-9, the J gene TRBJ1-1, with 9 bases identical to TRBD1. V shed 4 bases and J 6 bases; nucleotides not matched to a gene: 9. Per germline, CDR1 SEHNR and CDR2 FQNEAQ (reference sequence). This CDR3 has 15 amino acids. The CDR3 coding sequence is TGTGCCAGCAGCTACACCGGGACAGGGATATCTGAAGCTTTCTTT. Translation gives CASSYTGTGISEAFF.

This chain connects TRBV11-2 to TRBJ1-1, with a possible D match to TRBD1 (5 bases). This CDR3 spans 15 amino acids. Trimming took off 5 bases at V and 0 bases at J, with 13 bases between the two ends. In germline, CDR1 is SGHAT, CDR2 FQNNGV. The CDR3 sequence: CASSEATVMNTEAFF. CDR3 DNA: TGTGCCAGCAGCGAGGCGACAGTAATGAACACTGAAGCTTTCTTT.